Following are 18 T cell receptor beta chains from one sample sequenced in a study of cytomegalovirus exposure and HLA in healthy donors. The PCR ran on 60 Vbeta and 13 Jbeta primers. Repertoires were generated with immunoSEQ multiplex PCR, while TCRdb's copy carries only in-frame clones and drops some. The sample includes fewer than 150,000 clones, 76% of them seen just once. Sequenced: PBMCs. The receptors were sampled from a man aged 35 to 55 in good health and CMV-seronegative.

The chain links TRBV5-1 to TRBJ2-2; 8 nucleotides agree with TRBD2. The CDR3 runs 17 residues. Losses at the gene ends were 5 bases for V and 5 bases for J; bases not matched to a gene: 14. CDR1 is SGHRS and CDR2 is YFSETQ in the germline V gene. CDR3 amino acids: CASSFASLAGGTGELFF. CDR3 nucleotide sequence: TGCGCCAGCAGTTTTGCGTCCCTAGCGGGCGGTACCGGGGAGCTGTTTTTT. Combining the CDR3 with reference TRBV5-1 and TRBJ2-2 gives the whole variable domain KAGVTQTPRYLIKTRGQQVTLSCSPISGHRSVSWYQQTPGQGLQFLFEYFSETQRNKGNFPGRFSGRQFSNSRSEMNVSTLELGDSALYLCASSFASLAGGTGELFFGEGSRLTVL.

The V gene is TRBV5-8, the J gene TRBJ1-4, with 9 positions matching TRBD1. This CDR3 has 15 residues. Unmatched junction bases numbered 3, after V lost 1 base and J lost 5 bases. In germline, CDR1 is SGHTS, CDR2 YDEGEE. The CDR3 DNA reads TGTGCCAGCAGCTTGTGGGGACAGGGCAATGAAAAACTGTTTTTT. Translation: CASSLWGQGNEKLFF.

This clone was seen a handful of times. The chain has TRBV29-1 and TRBJ2-7, with a tentative D call TRBD1 (5 bases). The length of the CDR3 is 10 residues. In germline, CDR1 is SQVTM, CDR2 ANQGSEA. The V gene lost 6 bases and the J gene lost 3 bases, with 6 bases spanning the gap. The CDR3 loop is CSVGHYEQYF. DNA for the CDR3: TGCAGCGTAGGACACTACGAGCAGTACTTC.

The J gene is TRBJ2-3, the V gene TRBV19; tentative D call: TRBD2 (5 bases). CDR1 is LNHDA and CDR2 is SQIVND in the germline V gene (reference sequence). This CDR3 comprises 15 residues. Deletions cut 3 bases from V and 0 bases from J, with 10 bases between. The CDR3 DNA sequence: TGTGCCAGTAGTATTCAACGGACTAGCACAGATACGCAGTATTTT. It specifies CASSIQRTSTDTQYF.

This chain connects TRBV4-1 to TRBJ1-1, with 7 bases aligning to TRBD1. This CDR3 spans 16 amino acids. Unmatched junction bases numbered 12, after V lost 4 bases and J lost 4 bases. From germline, CDR1 is MGHRA and CDR2 YSYEKL. The CDR3 loop is CASSPRQGQSGTEAFF. CDR3 DNA: TGCGCCAGCAGCCCCCGACAGGGACAATCGGGCACTGAAGCTTTCTTT.

The chain employs TRBV7-9 and TRBJ2-1; a possible D gene is TRBD2 (6 bases). Trimming took off 6 bases at V and 6 bases at J, with 12 bases between the two ends. Germline assignment: CDR1 SEHNR and CDR2 FQNEAQ (reference sequence). The CDR3 runs 13 residues. CDR3: CASSRTEGNEQFF. DNA for the CDR3: TGTGCCAGCAGTCGGACGGAGGGCAATGAGCAGTTCTTC.

The V gene is TRBV11-3, the J gene TRBJ2-5, with 9 positions matching TRBD2. The V segment lost 3 bases and the J segment 5 bases; nucleotides outside the gene matches: 7. CDR3 length: 15 residues. Germline V gene lookup returns CDR1 SGHNT and CDR2 YENEEA. The CDR3 coding sequence is TGTGCCAGCAGCTTCGGGACTAGCTCCCGGGAGACCCAGTACTTC. Translated: CASSFGTSSRETQYF.

The gene calls are TRBV12-1 and TRBJ1-3. TRBV12-1 is assigned pseudogene status. The CDR3 totals 16 residues. CDR3 loop: CASFKRRGSSGNTIYF. As DNA, the CDR3 is TGTGCCAGCTTCAAGAGACGGGGGAGCTCTGGAAACACCATATATTTT.

The V gene is TRBV19, the J gene TRBJ2-1; TRBD1 matches at 8 bases. V trimming: 6 bases; J trimming: 7 bases; junction bases outside the gene matches: 5. Per the germline V gene, CDR1 is LNHDA and CDR2 is SQIVND (reference sequence). CDR3 length: 13 amino acids. The CDR3 DNA is TGTGCCAGTAGCCCCACAGGGGGGAATGAGCAGTTCTTC. It specifies CASSPTGGNEQFF.

This clone appeared a single time. This chain links TRBV28 with TRBJ2-2, with TRBD2 identical over 9 bases. The ends lost 11 bases at V and 4 bases at J; junction bases unmatched: 14. CDR1 is MDHEN, CDR2 SYDVKM, per germline. This CDR3 region has 16 residues. The DNA for the CDR3 is TGTGCCGGAAGGAGGCTAGCGGGATCCGGCACCGGGGAGCTGTTTTTT. As protein: CAGRRLAGSGTGELFF.

The V and J genes are TRBV19 and TRBJ1-4, with a tentative D call TRBD1 (5 bases). The CDR3 spans 15 residues. Trimming removed 3 bases from V and 10 bases from J, with 18 bases in between. Germline V gene lookup returns CDR1 LNHDA and CDR2 SQIVND (reference sequence). Here the CDR3 DNA reads TGTGCCAGTAGTATCCTGGGCAGGGCAGAAGGAAAACTGTTTTTT. It codes for CASSILGRAEGKLFF.

V gene TRBV7-3 combines with J gene TRBJ2-7; 7 bases agree with TRBD2. Germline CDR1 reads SGHTA; CDR2 reads FQGTGA. The ends lost 1 base at V and 3 bases at J; junction bases unmatched: 3. The CDR3 covers 14 residues. The CDR3 protein is CASSLSGSVYEQYF. The CDR3 DNA sequence: TGTGCCAGCAGCTTAAGCGGGAGCGTCTACGAGCAGTACTTC.

This chain connects TRBV5-6 to TRBJ1-6, with 11 bases identical to TRBD1. The CDR3 extends over 19 amino acids. In germline, CDR1 is SGHDT, CDR2 YYEEEE. The J segment lost 0 bases and the V segment lost 4 bases, leaving 9 bases of the junction unmatched. CDR3 protein: CASSLGQGAINSYNSPLHF. CDR3 sequence (DNA): TGTGCCAGCAGCCTCGGACAGGGGGCGATTAACTCCTATAATTCACCCCTCCACTTT.

The rearrangement links TRBV4-1 to TRBJ1-4, with TRBD1 as a possible D gene (6 bases). The V and J ends lost 1 base and 6 bases respectively, with 18 bases between them. Germline V lookup: CDR1 MGHRA, CDR2 YSYEKL. The CDR3 has 17 amino acids. The CDR3 sequence is CASSQGGLGALDEKLFF. Written as DNA, the CDR3 is TGCGCCAGCAGCCAAGGCGGTCTGGGGGCGCTCGATGAAAAACTGTTTTTT.

This chain joins TRBV30 and TRBJ2-5; TRBD2 agrees at 10 bases. The V gene end was trimmed by 2 bases and the J gene end by 0 bases; junction bases not matched to a gene: 12. This CDR3 contains 18 residues. The germline V gene encodes CDR1 GTSNPN and CDR2 SVGIG (reference sequence). The CDR3 loop is CAWSPPPTSGRYQETQYF. CDR3 nucleotide sequence: TGTGCCTGGAGTCCCCCCCCGACTAGCGGGCGGTACCAAGAGACCCAGTACTTC.

The chain recombines TRBV2 with TRBJ1-5; no clear D. The ends were cut back, 8 bases at V and 0 bases at J, with 14 bases in the middle. Germline CDR1 SNHLY, CDR2 FYNNEI. CDR3 length: 15 amino acids. The CDR3 here is CASGRETISNQPQHF. The DNA of the CDR3 is TGTGCCAGCGGGCGTGAGACAATTAGCAATCAGCCCCAGCATTTT.

The DNA for the CDR3 is TGTGCCAGCAGCCCAGACAGGGTTGGAGAGCAGTACTTC. Residues: CASSPDRVGEQYF. V is TRBV9 and J is TRBJ2-7, with 7 bases identical to TRBD1. This CDR3 has 13 residues. Losses at the gene ends were 4 bases for V and 7 bases for J; bases not matched to a gene: 8. Germline CDR1 is SGDLS and CDR2 is YYNGEE.

The chain recombines TRBV2 with TRBJ2-1; the match to TRBD2 covers 8 bases. V was pared by 2 bases and J by 6 bases, with 3 bases of the junction left unmatched. There are 14 residues in the CDR3. Germline values: CDR1 SNHLY, CDR2 FYNNEI. CDR3 sequence (DNA): TGTGCCAGCAGTGAACGGGGGGGAATCAATGAGCAGTTCTTC. Protein product: CASSERGGINEQFF.